A selection of T cell receptor beta chains follows, all from one sample in a study of molecular identifiers for immune sequencing clone quantification. TCRdb fed the PCR reads into MiXCR, producing one record per CDR3 protein. The sample lists about 640,000 distinct CDR3 sequences; around 20% were seen once. The source material was naive CD8+ T cells from blood, with Jurkat cell RNA spiked in. Receptor source: a human donor in good health. Some libraries in this study had Jurkat cell RNA spiked in. CDR3s include the opening cysteine and the closing phenylalanine or tryptophan. The D gene is left open where the match is weak. Not all rows give a size; the values are once, few, many and, for expanded clones, a class.

D gene,V gene,clone size,J gene,CDR3 protein,CDR3 DNA
TRBD2,TRBV6-2/TRBV6-3,NA,TRBJ2-1,CASSYSGGGAANEQFF,TGTGCCAGCAGTTACTCCGGCGGGGGGGCTGCAAATGAGCAGTTCTTC
NA,TRBV9,many,TRBJ2-2,CASSVEGTVTGELFF,TGTGCCAGCAGCGTAGAGGGCACTGTTACCGGGGAGCTGTTTTTT
TRBD2,TRBV29-1,many,TRBJ2-6,CSVRGGPSGANVLTF,TGCAGCGTGCGGGGGGGCCCCTCTGGGGCCAACGTCCTGACTTTC
NA,TRBV6-2/TRBV6-3,many,TRBJ1-5,CASSTPKNQPQHF,TGTGCCAGCAGTACCCCTAAGAATCAGCCCCAGCATTTT
NA,TRBV6-5,few,TRBJ2-3,CASSNNPRDSSTDTQYF,TGTGCCAGCAGTAACAACCCACGGGATTCCAGCACAGATACGCAGTATTTT
NA,TRBV28,many,TRBJ1-6,CASSLFVGTMYNSPLHF,TGTGCCAGCAGTTTATTTGTAGGGACCATGTATAATTCACCCCTCCACTTT
TRBD2,TRBV15,NA,TRBJ2-5,CATSRGTSGGLQETQYF,TGTGCCACCAGCAGAGGGACTAGCGGGGGCCTCCAAGAGACCCAGTACTTC
NA,TRBV20-1,many,TRBJ2-5,CSASPPAETWETQYF,TGCAGTGCAAGCCCCCCGGCAGAGACCTGGGAGACCCAGTACTTC
TRBD2,TRBV27,many,TRBJ2-7,CASSQTSGRAYEQYF,TGTGCCAGCAGCCAGACTAGCGGGAGGGCCTACGAGCAGTACTTC
NA,TRBV28,many,TRBJ1-1,CASSLGANTEAFF,TGTGCCAGCAGTTTAGGGGCGAACACTGAAGCTTTCTTT
TRBD2,TRBV5-1,many,TRBJ2-5,CASSLDLADQETQYF,TGCGCCAGCAGCTTGGATCTAGCGGACCAAGAGACCCAGTACTTC
NA,TRBV4-1,many,TRBJ1-1,CASSPPPELAQNEAFF,TGCGCCAGCAGCCCGCCCCCGGAACTCGCACAGAATGAAGCTTTCTTT
NA,TRBV27,many,TRBJ1-2,CASSPPDRTYGYTF,TGTGCCAGCAGTCCCCCCGACAGAACATATGGCTACACCTTC
NA,TRBV7-2,NA,TRBJ1-3,CASCPLISGNTIYF,TGTGCCAGCTGCCCCCTCATTTCGGGAAACACCATATATTTT
TRBD1,TRBV6-6,many,TRBJ2-7,CASSGQVYEQYF,TGTGCCAGCAGTGGACAGGTCTACGAGCAGTACTTC
TRBD2,TRBV14,many,TRBJ2-5,CASSQTSGGQETQYF,TGTGCCAGCAGCCAGACTAGCGGGGGGCAAGAGACCCAGTACTTC
NA,TRBV7-9,many,TRBJ2-1,CASSYGGAVEQFF,TGTGCCAGCAGCTACGGGGGCGCGGTTGAGCAGTTCTTC
TRBD2,TRBV19,many,TRBJ2-5,CASKWTSGGAYETQYF,TGTGCCAGTAAATGGACTAGCGGGGGGGCCTACGAGACCCAGTACTTC
TRBD1,TRBV4-1,many,TRBJ1-5,CASSPETGMGQPQHF,TGCGCCAGCAGCCCCGAGACAGGGATGGGGCAGCCCCAGCATTTT
NA,TRBV10-3,NA,TRBJ1-6,CAISGGQTSPLHF,TGTGCCATCAGTGGCGGACAAACGTCACCCCTCCACTTT
TRBD1,TRBV6-5,many,TRBJ2-7,CASRPNNRGANEQYF,TGTGCCAGCAGACCGAACAACAGGGGAGCCAACGAGCAGTACTTC
NA,TRBV12-3/TRBV12-4,many,TRBJ2-2,CASSSQDPPPTGELFF,TGTGCCAGCAGTTCCCAGGACCCTCCCCCCACCGGGGAGCTGTTTTTT
NA,TRBV5-1,many,TRBJ2-4,CASSLVGRADKNIQYF,TGCGCCAGCAGCTTGGTGGGCAGGGCTGACAAAAACATTCAGTACTTC
NA,TRBV12-3/TRBV12-4,NA,TRBJ2-7,CASRVTGYYEQYF,TGTGCCAGCAGAGTAACAGGGTATTACGAGCAGTACTTC
NA,TRBV27,many,TRBJ2-1,CASSSLATYNEQFF,TGTGCCAGCAGTAGTCTAGCGACCTACAATGAGCAGTTCTTC
TRBD1,TRBV27,NA,TRBJ2-7,CASSPGTGPHEQYF,TGTGCCAGCAGTCCCGGGACAGGGCCCCACGAGCAGTACTTC
NA,TRBV7-9,many,TRBJ2-5,CASSPTMLLESETQYF,TGTGCCAGCAGTCCAACGATGCTACTCGAGAGCGAGACCCAGTACTTC
NA,TRBV7-9,many,TRBJ1-1,CASSLALLGGEEAFF,TGTGCCAGCAGCTTAGCGCTTTTGGGAGGGGAGGAAGCTTTCTTT
NA,TRBV6-6,many,TRBJ2-1,CASSYSSRPRYNEQFF,TGTGCCAGCAGTTACTCGAGCAGACCAAGATACAATGAGCAGTTCTTC
TRBD2,TRBV9,NA,TRBJ2-2,CASSAPTGGQTGELFF,TGTGCCAGCAGCGCCCCTACGGGGGGGCAGACCGGGGAGCTGTTTTTT
NA,TRBV20-1,once,TRBJ1-2,CSAPTDRNCGYTF,TGCAGTGCTCCCACAGACAGAAACTGTGGCTACACCTTC
TRBD2,TRBV29-1,many,TRBJ2-3,CSVELAGDRTDTQYF,TGCAGCGTTGAGCTGGCGGGAGATAGAACAGATACGCAGTATTTT
NA,TRBV4-1,many,TRBJ1-1,CASSPLVQDTEAFF,TGCGCCAGCAGCCCCTTGGTCCAAGACACTGAAGCTTTCTTT
NA,TRBV10-2,NA,TRBJ1-5,CASRDSSSKQPQQF,TGCGCCAGCAGGGACAGCTCTAGCAAACAGCCCCAGCAGTTT
NA,TRBV11-2,few,TRBJ2-1,CASSLGGAEFF,TGTGCCAGCAGCTTGGGGGGCGCGGAGTTCTTC
TRBD1,TRBV27,NA,TRBJ2-7,CASSPLRDRDHEQYF,TGTGCCAGCAGTCCCCTCCGGGACAGGGATCATGAGCAGTACTTC
TRBD1,TRBV23-1,few,TRBJ1-4,CASGQGGDEKLFF,TGCGCCAGCGGACAGGGGGGTGATGAAAAACTGTTTTTT
TRBD2,TRBV4-2,many,TRBJ2-3,CASSQIAGGPDTQYF,TGTGCCAGCAGCCAAATAGCGGGAGGGCCAGATACGCAGTATTTT
NA,TRBV6-5,NA,TRBJ1-2,CASSPTADYGYTF,TGTGCCAGCAGCCCGACAGCCGACTATGGCTACACCTTC
NA,TRBV20-1,many,TRBJ2-7,CSASSYEQYF,TGCAGTGCTAGCTCCTACGAGCAGTACTTC
TRBD2,TRBV19,NA,TRBJ2-3,CASSPSGTSGSDTQYF,TGTGCCAGTAGTCCCTCCGGGACTAGCGGCTCAGATACGCAGTATTTT
NA,TRBV28,NA,TRBJ2-7,CASSFHPTGIKNSYKQYF,TGTGCCAGCAGTTTCCACCCAACCGGAATAAAAAACTCCTACAAGCAGTACTTC
NA,TRBV4-3,few,TRBJ2-7,CASSRDRFHEQYF,TGCGCCAGCAGCCGTGACAGGTTCCACGAGCAGTACTTC
NA,TRBV30,NA,TRBJ2-7,CAWSVGRSYEQYF,TGTGCCTGGAGTGTTGGAAGGAGCTACGAGCAGTACTTC
TRBD1,TRBV2,few,TRBJ1-2,CASSGGQGIANYGYTF,TGTGCCAGCAGTGGGGGACAGGGGATCGCTAACTATGGCTACACCTTC
TRBD2,TRBV7-9,NA,TRBJ2-1,CASSQGTSGGAGYNEQFF,TGTGCCAGCAGCCAAGGGACTAGCGGGGGGGCGGGGTACAATGAGCAGTTCTTC
TRBD1,TRBV13,NA,TRBJ2-7,CASSLAGTESYEQYF,TGTGCCAGCAGCCTCGCCGGGACAGAGTCCTACGAGCAGTACTTT
NA,TRBV19,many,TRBJ2-7,CASSIGSGDTYEQYF,TGTGCCAGTAGTATAGGAAGCGGGGACACCTACGAGCAGTACTTC
TRBD2,TRBV14,NA,TRBJ2-2,CASTWDYGSGELFF,TGTGCCAGCACCTGGGACTACGGCTCCGGGGAGCTGTTTTTT
TRBD1,TRBV9,many,TRBJ2-2,CASSVNRDRENTGELFF,TGTGCCAGCAGCGTCAACCGGGACAGGGAGAACACCGGGGAGCTGTTTTTT